This TCR beta chain stems from a study of shared clonotypes between healthy human individuals. Produced via immunoSEQ multiplex PCR; TCRdb's table is partial and in-frame only. The table includes 800,000 to 1,200,000 clones, roughly 74% detected once. Turning to this clone: Antigen unknown.

Whole-study findings and limits: Only blood was sampled, and tissue TCR repertoires likely differ from blood ones. Incomplete sequencing of sorted subsets was indicated by rarefaction despite large depth. An effect of sequencing depth on clonotype sharing among donors was expected.

Trimming left V 1 base short and J 9 bases short, with 7 bases between. This CDR3 has 12 residues. CDR1 and CDR2 (germline): SGHVS, FQNEAQ. Donors comprised healthy HIV-negative adults lacking recent acute infections or vaccinations. Sequencing used memory CD4+ T cells from PBMCs. Subset defined: CD45RA-negative fraction. The clonotype originates from a man between 18 and 29 years old in good health. Some clones in this sample may be carry-over from other donors' samples. The chain couples TRBV7-8 to TRBJ1-5, with unresolved D. The CDR3 nucleotides are TGTGCCAGCAGCTTAGGGTCGGGGCCCCAGCATTTT. Translated, it gives CASSLGSGPQHF.